Following are 14 T cell receptor beta chains from one sample sequenced in a study of OX40 agonist ivuxolimab in advanced cancers. TCRdb's copy holds only in-frame clones and misses some; the assay was immunoSEQ multiplex PCR. The sample lists more than 45,000 clones, 70% to 90% occurring once. The material sequenced was CD4+ or CD8+ T cells sorted from blood, taken in a trial of the OX40 agonist ivuxolimab. These receptors were taken from an adult with an advanced solid tumor such as melanoma, head and neck, liver or kidney cancer.

CDR3 sequence reads: CATRDVGWTEAFF. Here the CDR3 DNA reads TGTGCCACCAGGGATGTGGGTTGGACGGAAGCTTTCTTT. V and J are TRBV15 and TRBJ1-1, with D unresolved. Germline CDR1 LNHNV, CDR2 YYDKDF (reference sequence). Trimming took off 6 bases at V and 8 bases at J, with 16 bases between the two ends. This CDR3 is 13 amino acids long. Combining the CDR3 with reference TRBV15 and TRBJ1-1 gives the whole variable domain DAMVIQNPRYQVTQFGKPVTLSCSQTLNHNVMYWYQQKSSQAPKLLFHYYDKDFNNEADTPDNFQSRRPNTSFCFLDIRSPGLGDTAMYLCATRDVGWTEAFFGQGTRLTVV.

The genes are TRBV19 and TRBJ2-2; 11 bases line up with TRBD2. The length of the CDR3 is 16 residues. Germline values: CDR1 LNHDA, CDR2 SQIVND (reference sequence). V was clipped by 5 bases and J by 5 bases; unmatched bases: 7. As DNA, the CDR3 is TGTGCCAGTAGTTACCTAGCGGGAGGAAGAACCGGGGAGCTGTTTTTT. This codes for CASSYLAGGRTGELFF.

This chain connects TRBV5-5 to TRBJ2-7, with D possibly TRBD2 on 5 matching bases. Germline CDR1 SGHKS, CDR2 YYEKEE (reference sequence). The V end was cut by 3 bases, the J end by 7 bases, with 20 bases between. CDR3 length: 15 residues. DNA for the CDR3: TGTGCCAGCAGCTCCGCACCATTAAGCGGTGGAGAGCAGTACGTC. It specifies CASSSAPLSGGEQYV.

This clone appeared once. The rearrangement joins TRBV28 to TRBJ2-7, with D uncertain. CDR1 is MDHEN, CDR2 SYDVKM, per germline. The CDR3 is 13 amino acids. The germline V and J ends were trimmed by 3 bases and 2 bases, with 8 bases remaining between them. The chain's CDR3 is CASSLAATYEQYV. In DNA form, the CDR3 reads TGTGCCAGCAGTTTGGCAGCCACCTACGAGCAGTACGTC.

The J gene is TRBJ2-1, the V gene TRBV27, with 7 bases fitting TRBD2. The CDR3 has 14 residues. Germline V CDR1 and CDR2: MNHEY, SMNVEV (reference sequence). The J segment lost 8 bases and the V segment lost 5 bases, leaving 9 bases of the junction unmatched. This CDR3 reads CASSPQGRVDEQFF. The CDR3 region has the DNA TGTGCCAGCAGTCCTCAAGGGAGGGTGGATGAGCAGTTCTTC.

The J gene is TRBJ1-2, the V gene TRBV9; D perhaps matches TRBD1 (5 bases). Germline V gives CDR1 SGDLS, CDR2 YYNGEE. Trimming stripped 0 bases from V and 0 bases from J, with 9 bases between. This CDR3 is built from 15 residues. The CDR3 loop reads CASSVGGEANYGYTF. The CDR3 nucleotides read TGTGCCAGCAGCGTAGGGGGGGAAGCTAACTATGGCTACACCTTC.

The chain employs TRBV4-2 and TRBJ1-4; 7 bases align to TRBD1. This CDR3 is 16 amino acids long. In germline, CDR1 is LGHNA, CDR2 YNFKEQ. V shed 4 bases, J shed 7 bases, and the junction held 12 bases outside the gene matches. The CDR3, as DNA: TGTGCCAGCAGCCCCTTGAAGACAGGGAGGGGTGAAAAACTGTTTTTT. Translation: CASSPLKTGRGEKLFF.

This chain connects TRBV2 to TRBJ1-2; D may be TRBD1 (5 bases). CDR3 length equals 14 residues. Germline CDR1 reads SNHLY; CDR2 reads FYNNEI. Trimming pared 4 bases from V and 2 bases from J, leaving 11 bases between. CDR3 in amino acids: CASSGVRVNYGYTF. As DNA, the CDR3 is TGTGCCAGCAGTGGGGTCAGGGTAAACTATGGCTACACCTTC.

This chain uses TRBV27 with TRBJ2-7; D might be TRBD1 (5 bases). This CDR3 has 15 amino acids. CDR1 is MNHEY, CDR2 SMNVEV, per germline (reference sequence). V lost 5 bases to trimming and J lost 2 bases, with 16 bases between them. CDR3 residues: CASSQSDIHPYEQYF. Written as DNA, the CDR3 is TGTGCCAGCAGTCAATCGGACATTCACCCCTACGAGCAGTACTTC.

V is TRBV7-9 and J is TRBJ2-5; TRBD2 matches 12 bases. V shed 2 bases and J 2 bases; nucleotides not matched to a gene: 6. Germline loops: CDR1 SEHNR, CDR2 FQNEAQ (reference sequence). The length of the CDR3 is 17 residues. The CDR3 protein is CASSLFPGLAGQETQYF. The DNA of the CDR3 is TGTGCCAGCAGCTTATTCCCCGGACTAGCGGGACAAGAGACCCAGTACTTC.

The V call is TRBV19, the J call TRBJ1-2; D is unclear. The CDR3 has 14 residues. Trimming left V 3 bases short and J 1 base short, with 9 bases between. The V gene's germline CDR1 is LNHDA and CDR2 SQIVND (reference sequence). The CDR3 bases are TGTGCCAGTAGTATTCCATACAGTAACTATGGCTACACCTTC. Translated, it gives CASSIPYSNYGYTF.

The V and J genes are TRBV5-1 and TRBJ2-1, with 8 bases identical to TRBD2. This CDR3 comprises 18 residues. CDR1 is SGHRS, CDR2 YFSETQ, per germline. J gave up 0 bases and V 3 bases, and 11 bases lay outside the gene matches. Written as DNA, the CDR3 is TGCGCCAGCAGCTATTACGGGAGGGAAAGGAGCTCCTACAATGAGCAGTTCTTC. Its translation: CASSYYGRERSSYNEQFF.

The chain carries TRBV27 and TRBJ1-6; D call uncertain. Germline-derived CDR1 and CDR2 are MNHEY and SMNVEV (reference sequence). The CDR3 has 11 amino acids. Trimming left V 8 bases short and J 10 bases short, with 9 bases between. In DNA form, the CDR3 reads TGTGCCAGCCCTGGGGAGTCACCCCTCCACTTT. Protein product: CASPGESPLHF.

This chain links TRBV9 with TRBJ1-3; the D is unclear. CDR3 length equals 16 residues. Germline-derived CDR1 and CDR2 are SGDLS and YYNGEE. V lost 3 bases and J lost 0, with 13 bases in between. CDR3: CASSAGLKGSGNTIYF. CDR3 DNA sequence: TGTGCCAGCAGCGCCGGCCTGAAGGGCTCTGGAAACACCATATATTTT.